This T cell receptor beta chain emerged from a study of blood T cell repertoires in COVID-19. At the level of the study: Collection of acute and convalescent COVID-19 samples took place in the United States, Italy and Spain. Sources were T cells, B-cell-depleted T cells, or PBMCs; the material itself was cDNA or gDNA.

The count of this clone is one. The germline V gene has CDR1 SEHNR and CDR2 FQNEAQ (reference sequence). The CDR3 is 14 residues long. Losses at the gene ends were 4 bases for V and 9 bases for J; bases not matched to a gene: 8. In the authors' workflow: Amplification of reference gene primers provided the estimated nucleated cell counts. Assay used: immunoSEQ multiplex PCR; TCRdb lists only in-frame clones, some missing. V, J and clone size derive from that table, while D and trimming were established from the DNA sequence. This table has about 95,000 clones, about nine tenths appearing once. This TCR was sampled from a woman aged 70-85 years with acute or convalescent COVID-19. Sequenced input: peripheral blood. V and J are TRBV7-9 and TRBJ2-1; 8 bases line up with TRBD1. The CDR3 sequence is CASSWAGGASEQFF. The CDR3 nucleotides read TGTGCCAGCAGCTGGGCAGGGGGCGCGAGTGAGCAGTTCTTC.